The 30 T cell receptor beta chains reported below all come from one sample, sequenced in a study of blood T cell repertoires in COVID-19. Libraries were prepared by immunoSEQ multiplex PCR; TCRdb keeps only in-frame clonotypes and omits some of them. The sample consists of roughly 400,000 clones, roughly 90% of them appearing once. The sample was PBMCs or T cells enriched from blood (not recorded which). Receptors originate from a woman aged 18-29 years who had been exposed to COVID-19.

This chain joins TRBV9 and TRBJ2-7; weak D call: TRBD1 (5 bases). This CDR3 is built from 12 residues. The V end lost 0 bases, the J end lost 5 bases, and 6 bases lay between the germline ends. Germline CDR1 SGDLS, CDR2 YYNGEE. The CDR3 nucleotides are TGTGCCAGCAGCGTAGAGGGGAACGAGCAGTACTTC. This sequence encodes CASSVEGNEQYF.

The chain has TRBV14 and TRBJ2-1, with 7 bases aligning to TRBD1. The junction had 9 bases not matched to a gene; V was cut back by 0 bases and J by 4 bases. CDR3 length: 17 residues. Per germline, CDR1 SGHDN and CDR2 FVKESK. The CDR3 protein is CASSQEEGGAGYNEQFF. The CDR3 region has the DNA TGTGCCAGCAGCCAAGAAGAAGGGGGCGCAGGTTACAATGAGCAGTTCTTC.

The CDR3, as DNA: TGTGCCAGCAGTGAAGCCCTGGGACAGGGTAAAGAGACCCAGTACTTC. Translated, it gives CASSEALGQGKETQYF. The chain combines TRBV6-1 with TRBJ2-5, with 9 bases aligning to TRBD1. Per the germline V gene, CDR1 is MNHNS and CDR2 is SASEGT. Trimming at V came to 0 bases and at J to 3 bases, leaving 5 bases not matched to a gene. The CDR3 has 16 amino acids.

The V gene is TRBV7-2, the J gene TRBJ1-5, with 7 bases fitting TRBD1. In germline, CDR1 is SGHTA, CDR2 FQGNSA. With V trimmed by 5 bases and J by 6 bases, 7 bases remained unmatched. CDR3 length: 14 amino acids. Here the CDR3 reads CASSPYRGGQPQHF. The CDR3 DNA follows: TGTGCCAGCAGCCCCTACAGGGGAGGTCAGCCCCAGCATTTT. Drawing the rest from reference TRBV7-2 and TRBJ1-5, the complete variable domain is GAGVSQSPSNKVTEKGKDVELRCDPISGHTALYWYRQSLGQGLEFLIYFQGNSAPDKSGLPSDRFSAERTGGSVSTLTIQRTQQEDSAVYLCASSPYRGGQPQHFGDGTRLSIL.

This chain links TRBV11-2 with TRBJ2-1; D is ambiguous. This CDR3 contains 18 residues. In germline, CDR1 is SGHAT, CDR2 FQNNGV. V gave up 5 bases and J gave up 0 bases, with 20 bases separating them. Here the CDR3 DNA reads TGTGCCAGCAGCCCCTTGACTCCGTCGGCGACCTCCTACAATGAGCAGTTCTTC. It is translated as CASSPLTPSATSYNEQFF.

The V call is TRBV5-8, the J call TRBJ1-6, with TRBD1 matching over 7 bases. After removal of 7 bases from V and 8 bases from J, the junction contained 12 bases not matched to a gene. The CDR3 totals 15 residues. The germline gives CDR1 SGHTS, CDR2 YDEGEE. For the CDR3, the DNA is TGTGCCAGCCAAGGATCGGGACAGTTTCATTCACCCCTCCACTTT. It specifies CASQGSGQFHSPLHF.

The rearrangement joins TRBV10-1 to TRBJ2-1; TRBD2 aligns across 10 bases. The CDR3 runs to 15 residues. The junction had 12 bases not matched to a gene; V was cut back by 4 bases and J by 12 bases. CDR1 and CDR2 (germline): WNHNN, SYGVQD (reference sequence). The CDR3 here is CASSVGTSDPLGQFF. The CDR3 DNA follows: TGCGCCAGCAGTGTCGGGACTAGCGACCCACTGGGGCAGTTCTTC.

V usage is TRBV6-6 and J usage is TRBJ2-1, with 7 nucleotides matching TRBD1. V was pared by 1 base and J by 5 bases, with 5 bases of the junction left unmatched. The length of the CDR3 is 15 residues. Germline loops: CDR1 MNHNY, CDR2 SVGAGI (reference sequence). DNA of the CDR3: TGTGCCAGCAGTTACTTGGGGCAGGGGGACAATGAGCAGTTCTTC. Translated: CASSYLGQGDNEQFF.

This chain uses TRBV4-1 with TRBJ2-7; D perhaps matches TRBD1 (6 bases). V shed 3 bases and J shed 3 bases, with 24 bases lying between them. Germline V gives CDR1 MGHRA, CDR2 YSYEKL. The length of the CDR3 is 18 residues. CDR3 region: CASSHGDHTGNLVYEQYF. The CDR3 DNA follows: TGCGCCAGCAGCCATGGGGACCACACAGGGAACCTAGTCTACGAGCAGTACTTC.

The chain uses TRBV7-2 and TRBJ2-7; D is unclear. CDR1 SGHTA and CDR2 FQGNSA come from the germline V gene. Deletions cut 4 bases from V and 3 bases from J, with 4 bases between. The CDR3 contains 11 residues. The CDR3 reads CASSSVYEQYF. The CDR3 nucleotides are TGTGCCAGCAGCTCCGTCTACGAGCAGTACTTC.

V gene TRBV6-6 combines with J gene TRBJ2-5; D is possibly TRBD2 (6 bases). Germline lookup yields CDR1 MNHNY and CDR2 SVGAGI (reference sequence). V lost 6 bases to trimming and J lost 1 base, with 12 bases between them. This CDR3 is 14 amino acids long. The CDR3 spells CASSQGTSQETQYF. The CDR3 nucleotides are TGTGCCAGCAGCCAAGGGACTTCCCAAGAGACCCAGTACTTC.

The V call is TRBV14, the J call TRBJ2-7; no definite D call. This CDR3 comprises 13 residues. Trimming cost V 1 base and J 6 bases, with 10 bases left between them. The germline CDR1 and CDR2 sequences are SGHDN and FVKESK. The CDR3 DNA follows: TGTGCCAGCAGCCAAGTGGGCTTTAGCGAGCAGTACTTC. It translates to CASSQVGFSEQYF.

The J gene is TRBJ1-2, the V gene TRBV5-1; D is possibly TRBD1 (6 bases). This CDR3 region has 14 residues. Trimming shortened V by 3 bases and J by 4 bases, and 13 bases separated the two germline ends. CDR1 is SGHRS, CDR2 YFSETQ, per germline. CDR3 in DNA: TGCGCCAGCAGCTACTCGGACAGCGTCTATGGCTACACCTTC. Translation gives CASSYSDSVYGYTF.

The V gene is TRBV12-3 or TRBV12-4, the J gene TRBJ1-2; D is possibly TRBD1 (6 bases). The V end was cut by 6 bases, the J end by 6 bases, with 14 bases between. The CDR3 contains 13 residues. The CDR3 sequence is CASRGPGADGYTF. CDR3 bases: TGTGCCAGCAGGGGACCAGGGGCGGATGGCTACACCTTC.

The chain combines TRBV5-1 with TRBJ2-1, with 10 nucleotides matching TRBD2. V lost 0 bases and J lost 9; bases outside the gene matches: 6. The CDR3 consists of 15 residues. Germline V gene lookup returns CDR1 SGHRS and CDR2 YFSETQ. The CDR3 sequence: CASSLEVAGGTEQFF. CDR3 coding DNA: TGCGCCAGCAGCTTGGAAGTAGCGGGGGGAACTGAGCAGTTCTTC. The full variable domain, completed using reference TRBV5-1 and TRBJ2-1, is KAGVTQTPRYLIKTRGQQVTLSCSPISGHRSVSWYQQTPGQGLQFLFEYFSETQRNKGNFPGRFSGRQFSNSRSEMNVSTLELGDSALYLCASSLEVAGGTEQFFGPGTRLTVL.

DNA for the CDR3: TGTGCCAGCAGTTACTTGGGACAGCTTATGAACACTGAAGCTTTCTTT. Its protein product is CASSYLGQLMNTEAFF. The chain employs TRBV6-5 and TRBJ1-1; 7 positions agree with TRBD1. CDR1 and CDR2 (germline): MNHEY, SVGAGI. This CDR3 has 16 amino acids. Trimming removed 1 base from V and 0 bases from J; junction bases left unmatched: 5.

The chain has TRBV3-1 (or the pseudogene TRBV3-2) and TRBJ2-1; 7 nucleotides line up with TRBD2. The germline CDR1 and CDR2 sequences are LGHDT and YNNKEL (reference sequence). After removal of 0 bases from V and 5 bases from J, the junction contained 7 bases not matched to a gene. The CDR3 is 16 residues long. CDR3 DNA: TGTGCCAGCAGCCAAGATTGGGTTAGCGGGCACAATGAGCAGTTCTTC. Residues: CASSQDWVSGHNEQFF.

The CDR3: CASSARGGLSSGNTIYF. The CDR3 nucleotides are TGTGCCAGCAGCGCGAGGGGAGGCCTGAGCTCTGGAAACACCATATATTTT. The J gene is TRBJ1-3, the V gene TRBV9; perhaps TRBD1 as D (5 bases). From germline, CDR1 is SGDLS and CDR2 YYNGEE. V was trimmed by 3 bases and J by 0 bases, leaving 16 bases between them. This CDR3 contains 17 residues.

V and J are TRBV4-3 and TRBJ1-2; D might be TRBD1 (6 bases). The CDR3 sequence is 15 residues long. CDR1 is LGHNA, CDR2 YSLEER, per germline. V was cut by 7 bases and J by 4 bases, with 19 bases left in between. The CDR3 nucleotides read TGCGCCAGCACTAAGGGGGACATTCTCTTCTATGGCTACACCTTC. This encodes CASTKGDILFYGYTF.

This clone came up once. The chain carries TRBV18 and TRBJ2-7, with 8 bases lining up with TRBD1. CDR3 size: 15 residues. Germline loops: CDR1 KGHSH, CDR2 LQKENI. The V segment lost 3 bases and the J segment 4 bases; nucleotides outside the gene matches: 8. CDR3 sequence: CASSPVQGGQYEQYF. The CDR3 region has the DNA TGTGCCAGCTCACCCGTACAGGGGGGTCAGTACGAGCAGTACTTC.

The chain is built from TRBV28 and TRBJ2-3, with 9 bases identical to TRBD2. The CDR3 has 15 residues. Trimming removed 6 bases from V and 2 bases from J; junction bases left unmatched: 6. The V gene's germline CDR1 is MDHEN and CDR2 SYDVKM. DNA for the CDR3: TGTGCCAGCAGGGGCGGGGGACTAGCCACAGATACGCAGTATTTT. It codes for CASRGGGLATDTQYF.

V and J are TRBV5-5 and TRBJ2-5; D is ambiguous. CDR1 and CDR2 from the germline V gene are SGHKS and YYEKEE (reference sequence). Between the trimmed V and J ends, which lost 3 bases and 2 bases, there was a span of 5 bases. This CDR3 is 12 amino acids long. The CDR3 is CASSSPQETQYF. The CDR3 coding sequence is TGTGCCAGCAGCTCCCCTCAAGAGACCCAGTACTTC. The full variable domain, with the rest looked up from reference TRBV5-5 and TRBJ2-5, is DAGVTQSPTHLIKTRGQQVTLRCSPISGHKSVSWYQQVLGQGPQFIFQYYEKEERGRGNFPDRFSARQFPNYSSELNVNALLLGDSALYLCASSSPQETQYFGPGTRLLVL.

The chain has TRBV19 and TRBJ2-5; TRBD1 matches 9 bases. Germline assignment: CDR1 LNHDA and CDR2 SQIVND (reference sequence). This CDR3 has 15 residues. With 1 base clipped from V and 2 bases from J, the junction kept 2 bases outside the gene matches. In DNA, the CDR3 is TGTGCCAGTAGTATAGGGGACAGGGTTCAAGAGACCCAGTACTTC. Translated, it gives CASSIGDRVQETQYF.

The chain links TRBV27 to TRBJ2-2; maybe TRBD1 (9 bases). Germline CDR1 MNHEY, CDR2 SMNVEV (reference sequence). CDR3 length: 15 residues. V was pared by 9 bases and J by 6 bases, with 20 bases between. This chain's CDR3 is CASSGGTGYAGELFF. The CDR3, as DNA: TGTGCCAGTTCGGGAGGGACAGGGTACGCCGGGGAGCTGTTTTTT.

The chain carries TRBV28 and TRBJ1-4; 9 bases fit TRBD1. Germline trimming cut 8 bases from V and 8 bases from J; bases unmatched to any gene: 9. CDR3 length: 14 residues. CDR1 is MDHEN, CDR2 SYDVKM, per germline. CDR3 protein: CASHPGQGSEKLFF. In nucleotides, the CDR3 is TGTGCCAGCCACCCAGGACAGGGGAGCGAAAAACTGTTTTTT.

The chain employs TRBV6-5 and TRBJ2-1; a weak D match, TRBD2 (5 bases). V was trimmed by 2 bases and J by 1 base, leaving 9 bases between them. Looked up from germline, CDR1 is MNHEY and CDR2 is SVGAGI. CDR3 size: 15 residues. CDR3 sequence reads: CASSYGLGSYNEQFF. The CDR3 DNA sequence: TGTGCCAGCAGTTACGGACTCGGGTCCTACAATGAGCAGTTCTTC.

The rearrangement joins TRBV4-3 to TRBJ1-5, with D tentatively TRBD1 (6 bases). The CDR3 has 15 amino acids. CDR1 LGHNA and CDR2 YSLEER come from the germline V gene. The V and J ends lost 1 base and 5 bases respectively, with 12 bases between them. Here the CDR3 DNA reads TGCGCCAGCAGCCAAGGATATAGGGGGTATCAGCCCCAGCATTTT. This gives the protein CASSQGYRGYQPQHF.

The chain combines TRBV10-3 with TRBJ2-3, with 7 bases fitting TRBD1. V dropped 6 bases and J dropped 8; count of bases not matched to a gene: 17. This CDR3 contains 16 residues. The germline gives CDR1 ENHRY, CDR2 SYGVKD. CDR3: CAISENIGGPFVTQYF. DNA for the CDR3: TGTGCCATCAGCGAGAACATAGGGGGCCCCTTCGTTACGCAGTATTTT.

For the CDR3, the DNA is TGTGCCAGCAGCTTCACTAGCGGGATGACAGATACGCAGTATTTT. It codes for CASSFTSGMTDTQYF. J is TRBJ2-3 and V is TRBV11-2; TRBD2 matches at 10 bases. Germline-derived CDR1 and CDR2 are SGHAT and FQNNGV. Losses at the gene ends were 3 bases for V and 3 bases for J; bases not matched to a gene: 3. The CDR3 covers 15 residues.

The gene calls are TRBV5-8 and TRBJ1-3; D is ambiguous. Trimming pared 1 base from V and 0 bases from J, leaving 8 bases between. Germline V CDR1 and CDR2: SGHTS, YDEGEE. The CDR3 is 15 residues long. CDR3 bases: TGTGCCAGCAGCTTGAGTGTGAGCTCTGGAAACACCATATATTTT. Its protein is CASSLSVSSGNTIYF.